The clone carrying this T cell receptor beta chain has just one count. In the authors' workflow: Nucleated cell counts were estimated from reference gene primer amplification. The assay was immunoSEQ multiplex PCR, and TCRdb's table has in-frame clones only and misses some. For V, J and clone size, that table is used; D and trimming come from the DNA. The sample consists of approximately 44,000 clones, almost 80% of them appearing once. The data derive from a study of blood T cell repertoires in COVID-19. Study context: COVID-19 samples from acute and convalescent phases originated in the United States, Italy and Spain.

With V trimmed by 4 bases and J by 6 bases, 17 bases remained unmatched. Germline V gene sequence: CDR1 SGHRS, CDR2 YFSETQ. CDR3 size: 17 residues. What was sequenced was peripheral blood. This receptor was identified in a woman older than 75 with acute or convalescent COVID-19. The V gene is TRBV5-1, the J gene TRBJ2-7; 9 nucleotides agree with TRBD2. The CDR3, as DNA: TGCGCCAGCAGCAGCTTGGCGCTAGCGGGAAGAGGGGGCGAGCAGTACTTC. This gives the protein CASSSLALAGRGGEQYF.